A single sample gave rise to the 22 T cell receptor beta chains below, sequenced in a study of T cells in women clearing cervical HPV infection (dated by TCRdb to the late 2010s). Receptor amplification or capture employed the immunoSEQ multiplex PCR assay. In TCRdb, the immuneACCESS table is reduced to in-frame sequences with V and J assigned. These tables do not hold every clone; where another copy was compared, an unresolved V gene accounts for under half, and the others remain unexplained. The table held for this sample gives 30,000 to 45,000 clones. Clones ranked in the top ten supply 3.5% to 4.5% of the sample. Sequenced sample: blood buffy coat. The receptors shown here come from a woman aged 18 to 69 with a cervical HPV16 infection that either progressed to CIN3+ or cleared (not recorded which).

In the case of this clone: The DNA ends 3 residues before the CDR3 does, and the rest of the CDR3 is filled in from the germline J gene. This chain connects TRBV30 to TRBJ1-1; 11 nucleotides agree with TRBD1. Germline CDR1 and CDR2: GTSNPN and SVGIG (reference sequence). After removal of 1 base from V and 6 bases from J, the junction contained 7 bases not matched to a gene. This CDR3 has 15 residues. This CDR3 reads CAWSAPDRGRAEAFF. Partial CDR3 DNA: TGTGCCTGGAGTGCCCCGGACAGGGGGCGAGCTGAA.

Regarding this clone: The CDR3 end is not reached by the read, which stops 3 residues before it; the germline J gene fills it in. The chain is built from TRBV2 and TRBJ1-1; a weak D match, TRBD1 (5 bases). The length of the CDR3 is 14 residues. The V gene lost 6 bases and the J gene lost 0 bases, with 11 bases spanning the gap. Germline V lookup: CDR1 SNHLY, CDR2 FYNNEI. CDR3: CASSYRSMNTEAFF. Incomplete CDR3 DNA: TGTGCCAGCAGCTACAGGAGCATGAACACTGAA.

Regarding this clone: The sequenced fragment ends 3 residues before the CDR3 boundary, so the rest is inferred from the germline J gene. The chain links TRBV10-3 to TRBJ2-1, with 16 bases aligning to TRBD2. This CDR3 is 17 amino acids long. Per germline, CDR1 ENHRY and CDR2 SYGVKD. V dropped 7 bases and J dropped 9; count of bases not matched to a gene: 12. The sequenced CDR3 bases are TGTGCCATCAATCCGGGACTAGCGGGAGGGTCCCCAGCTGAG. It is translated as CAINPGLAGGSPAE. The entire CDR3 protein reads CAINPGLAGGSPAEQFF.

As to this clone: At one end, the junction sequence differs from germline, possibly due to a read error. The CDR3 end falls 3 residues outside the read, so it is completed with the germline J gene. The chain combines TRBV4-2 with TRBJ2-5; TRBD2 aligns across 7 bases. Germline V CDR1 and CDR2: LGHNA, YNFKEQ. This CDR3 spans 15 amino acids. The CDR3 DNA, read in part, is TGCGCCAGCAGCCAAGCCGGGGGGATAGGAGAGACC. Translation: CASSQAGGIGET. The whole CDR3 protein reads CASSQAGGIGETQYF.

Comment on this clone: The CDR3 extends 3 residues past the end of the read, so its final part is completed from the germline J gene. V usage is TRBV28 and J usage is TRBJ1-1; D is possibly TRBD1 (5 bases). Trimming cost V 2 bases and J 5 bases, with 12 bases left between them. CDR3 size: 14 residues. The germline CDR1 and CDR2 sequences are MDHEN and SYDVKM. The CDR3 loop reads CASSLGGVRTEAFF. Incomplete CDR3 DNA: TGTGCCAGCAGTTTAGGAGGGGTAAGGACTGAA. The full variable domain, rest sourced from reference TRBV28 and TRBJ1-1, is DVKVTQSSRYLVKRTGEKVFLECVQDMDHENMFWYRQDPGLGLRLIYFSYDVKMKEKGDIPEGYSVSREKKERFSLILESASTNQTSMYLCASSLGGVRTEAFFGQGTRLTVV.

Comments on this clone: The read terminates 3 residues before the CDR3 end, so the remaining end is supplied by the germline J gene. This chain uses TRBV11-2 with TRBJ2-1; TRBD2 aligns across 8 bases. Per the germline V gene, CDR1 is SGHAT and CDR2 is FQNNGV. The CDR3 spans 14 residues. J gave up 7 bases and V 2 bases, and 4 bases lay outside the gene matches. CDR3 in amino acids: CASSLLGTRNEQFF. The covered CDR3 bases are TGTGCCAGCAGCTTATTAGGGACTAGGAATGAG.

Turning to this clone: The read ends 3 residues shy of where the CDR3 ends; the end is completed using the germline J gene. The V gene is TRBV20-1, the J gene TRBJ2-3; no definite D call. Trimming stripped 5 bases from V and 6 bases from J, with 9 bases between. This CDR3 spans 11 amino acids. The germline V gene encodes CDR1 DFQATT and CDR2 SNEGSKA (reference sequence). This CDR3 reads CSALIYDTQYF. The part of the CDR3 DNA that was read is TGCAGTGCTCTAATCTATGATACG.

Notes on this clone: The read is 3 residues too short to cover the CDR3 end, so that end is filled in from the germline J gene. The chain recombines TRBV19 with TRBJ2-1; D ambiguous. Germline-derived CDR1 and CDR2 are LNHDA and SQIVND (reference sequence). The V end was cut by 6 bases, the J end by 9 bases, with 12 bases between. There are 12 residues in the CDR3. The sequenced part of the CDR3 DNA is TGTGCCAGTAGCCCGTTCCGAGGTGAG. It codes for CASSPFRGE. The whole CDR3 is CASSPFRGEQFF. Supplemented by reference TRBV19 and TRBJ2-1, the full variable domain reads DGGITQSPKYLFRKEGQNVTLSCEQNLNHDAMYWYRQDPGQGLRLIYYSQIVNDFQKGDIAEGYSVSREKKESFPLTVTSAQKNPTAFYLCASSPFRGEQFFGPGTRLTVL.

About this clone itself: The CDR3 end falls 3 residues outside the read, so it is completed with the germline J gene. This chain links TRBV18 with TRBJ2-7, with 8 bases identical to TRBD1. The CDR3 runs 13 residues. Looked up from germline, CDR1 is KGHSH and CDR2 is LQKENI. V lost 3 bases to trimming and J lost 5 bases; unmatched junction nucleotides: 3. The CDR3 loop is CASSPDRGDEQYF. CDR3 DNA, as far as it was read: TGTGCCAGCTCACCCGACAGGGGAGACGAG.

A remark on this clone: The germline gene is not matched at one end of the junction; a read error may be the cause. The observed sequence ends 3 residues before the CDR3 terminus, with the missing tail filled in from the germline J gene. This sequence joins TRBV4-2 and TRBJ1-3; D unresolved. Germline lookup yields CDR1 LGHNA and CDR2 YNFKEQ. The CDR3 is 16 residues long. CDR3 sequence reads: CASSQMVKLTGNTIYF. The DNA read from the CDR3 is TGCGCCAGCAGCCAAATGGTAAAGCTAACTGGAAACACC.

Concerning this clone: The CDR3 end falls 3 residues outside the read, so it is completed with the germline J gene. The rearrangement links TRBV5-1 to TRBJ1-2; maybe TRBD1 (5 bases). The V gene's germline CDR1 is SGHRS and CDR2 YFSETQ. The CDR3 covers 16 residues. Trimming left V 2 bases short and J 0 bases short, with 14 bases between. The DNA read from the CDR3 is TGCGCCAGCAGCTTCGGGTCTACAGGAACTAACTATGGC. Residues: CASSFGSTGTNYG. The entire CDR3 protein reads CASSFGSTGTNYGYTF.

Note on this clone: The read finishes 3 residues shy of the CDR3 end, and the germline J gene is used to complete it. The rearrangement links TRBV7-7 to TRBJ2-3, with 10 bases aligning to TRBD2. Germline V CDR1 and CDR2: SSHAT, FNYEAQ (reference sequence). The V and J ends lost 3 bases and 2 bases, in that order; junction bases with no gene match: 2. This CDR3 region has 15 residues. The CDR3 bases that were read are TGTGCCAGCAGCTTCACTAGCGGGGACACAGATACG. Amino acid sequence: CASSFTSGDTDT. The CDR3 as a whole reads CASSFTSGDTDTQYF. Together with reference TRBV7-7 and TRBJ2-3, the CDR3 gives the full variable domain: GAGVSQSPRYKVTKRGQDVTLRCDPISSHATLYWYQQALGQGPEFLTYFNYEAQPDKSGLPSDRFSAERPEGSISTLTIQRTEQRDSAMYRCASSFTSGDTDTQYFGPGTRLTVL.

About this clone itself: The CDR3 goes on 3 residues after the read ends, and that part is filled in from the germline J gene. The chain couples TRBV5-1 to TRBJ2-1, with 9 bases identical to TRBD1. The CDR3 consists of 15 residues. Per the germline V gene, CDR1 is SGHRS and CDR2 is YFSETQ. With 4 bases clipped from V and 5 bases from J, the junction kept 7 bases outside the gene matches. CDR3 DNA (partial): TGCGCCAGCAGCCCAGGGACAGGGTATGACAATGAG. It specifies CASSPGTGYDNE. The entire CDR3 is CASSPGTGYDNEQFF.

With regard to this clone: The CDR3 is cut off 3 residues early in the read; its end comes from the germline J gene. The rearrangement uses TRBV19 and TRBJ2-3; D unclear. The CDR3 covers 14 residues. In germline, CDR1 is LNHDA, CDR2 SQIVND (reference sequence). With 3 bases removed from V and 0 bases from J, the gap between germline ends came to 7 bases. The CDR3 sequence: CASSISPSTDTQYF. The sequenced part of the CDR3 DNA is TGTGCCAGTAGTATTTCTCCTAGCACAGATACG.

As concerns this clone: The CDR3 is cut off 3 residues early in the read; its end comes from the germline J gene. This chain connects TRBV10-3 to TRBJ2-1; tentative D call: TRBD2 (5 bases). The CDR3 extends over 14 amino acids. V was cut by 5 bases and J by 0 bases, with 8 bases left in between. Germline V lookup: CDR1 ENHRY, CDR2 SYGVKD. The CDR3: CAISQRSSYNEQFF. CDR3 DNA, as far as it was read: TGTGCCATCAGTCAGCGGAGCTCCTACAATGAG.

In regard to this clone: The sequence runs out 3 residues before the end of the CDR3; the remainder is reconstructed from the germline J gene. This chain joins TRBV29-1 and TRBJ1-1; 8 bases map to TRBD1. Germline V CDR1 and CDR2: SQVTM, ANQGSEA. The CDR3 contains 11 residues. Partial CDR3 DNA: TGCAGCGCGTACGACAGGGGAGAA. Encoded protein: CSAYDRGE. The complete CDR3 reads CSAYDRGEAFF.

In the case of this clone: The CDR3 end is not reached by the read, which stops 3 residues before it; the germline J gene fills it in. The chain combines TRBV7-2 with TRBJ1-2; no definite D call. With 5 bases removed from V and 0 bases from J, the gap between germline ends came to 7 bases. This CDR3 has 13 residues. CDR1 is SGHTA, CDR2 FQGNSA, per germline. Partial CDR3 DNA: TGTGCCAGCAGCGTCTCTACTAACTATGGC. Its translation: CASSVSTNYG. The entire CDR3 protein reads CASSVSTNYGYTF.

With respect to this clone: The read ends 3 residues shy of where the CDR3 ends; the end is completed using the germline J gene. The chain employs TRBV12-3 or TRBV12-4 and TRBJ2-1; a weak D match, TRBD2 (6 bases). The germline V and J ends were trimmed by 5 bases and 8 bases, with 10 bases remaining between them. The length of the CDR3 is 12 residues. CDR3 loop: CASSQSGDEQFF. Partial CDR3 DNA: TGTGCCAGCAGTCAGTCGGGGGATGAG.

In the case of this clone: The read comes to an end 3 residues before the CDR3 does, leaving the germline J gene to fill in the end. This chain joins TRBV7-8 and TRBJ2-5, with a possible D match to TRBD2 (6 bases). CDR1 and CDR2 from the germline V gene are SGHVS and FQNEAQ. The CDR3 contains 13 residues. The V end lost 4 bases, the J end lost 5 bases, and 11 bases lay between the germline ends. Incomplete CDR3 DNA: TGTGCCAGCAGCTCCGGGGAGGCGGAGACC. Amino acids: CASSSGEAET. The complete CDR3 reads CASSSGEAETQYF.

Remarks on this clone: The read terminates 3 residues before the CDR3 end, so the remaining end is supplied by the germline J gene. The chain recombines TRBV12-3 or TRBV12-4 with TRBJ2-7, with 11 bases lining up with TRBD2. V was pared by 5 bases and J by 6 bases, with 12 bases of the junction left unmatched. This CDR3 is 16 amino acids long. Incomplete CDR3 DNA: TGTGCCAGCAGTCCTAGGACTAGCGGGCTGGTGGGCGAG. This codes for CASSPRTSGLVGE. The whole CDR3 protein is CASSPRTSGLVGEQYF.

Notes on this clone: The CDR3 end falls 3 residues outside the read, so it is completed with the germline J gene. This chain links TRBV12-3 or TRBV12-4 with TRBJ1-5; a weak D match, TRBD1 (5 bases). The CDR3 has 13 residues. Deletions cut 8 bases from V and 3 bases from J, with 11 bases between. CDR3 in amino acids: CASAQAYNQPQHF. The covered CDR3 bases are TGTGCCAGCGCACAGGCGTACAATCAGCCC.

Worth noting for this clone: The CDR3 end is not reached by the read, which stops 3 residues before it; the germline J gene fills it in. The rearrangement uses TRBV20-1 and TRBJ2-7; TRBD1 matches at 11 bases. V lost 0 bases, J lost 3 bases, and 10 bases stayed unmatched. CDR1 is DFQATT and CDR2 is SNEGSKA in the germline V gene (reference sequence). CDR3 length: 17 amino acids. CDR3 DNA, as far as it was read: TGCAGTGCTAGAGAGGACAGGGGGCGACTAGCTGACTACGAG. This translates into CSAREDRGRLADYE. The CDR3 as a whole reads CSAREDRGRLADYEQYF.